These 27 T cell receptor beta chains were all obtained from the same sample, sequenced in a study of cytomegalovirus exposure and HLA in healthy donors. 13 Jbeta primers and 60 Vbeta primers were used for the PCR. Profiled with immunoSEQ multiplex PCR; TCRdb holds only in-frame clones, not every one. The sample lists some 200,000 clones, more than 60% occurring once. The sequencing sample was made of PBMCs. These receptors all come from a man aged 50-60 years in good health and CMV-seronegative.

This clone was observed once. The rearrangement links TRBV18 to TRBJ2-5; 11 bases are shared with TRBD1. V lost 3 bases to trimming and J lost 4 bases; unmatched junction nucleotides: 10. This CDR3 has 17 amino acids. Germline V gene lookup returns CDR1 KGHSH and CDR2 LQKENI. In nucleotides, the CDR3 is TGTGCCAGCTCACCTCTCACAAGGACAGGGGGCCGAGAGACCCAGTACTTC. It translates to CASSPLTRTGGRETQYF.

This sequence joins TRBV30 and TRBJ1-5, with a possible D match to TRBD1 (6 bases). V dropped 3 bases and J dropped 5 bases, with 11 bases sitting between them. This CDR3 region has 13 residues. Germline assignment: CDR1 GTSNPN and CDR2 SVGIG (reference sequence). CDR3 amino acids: CAWRGGAHQPQHF. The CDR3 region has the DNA TGTGCCTGGAGAGGGGGGGCCCATCAGCCCCAGCATTTT.

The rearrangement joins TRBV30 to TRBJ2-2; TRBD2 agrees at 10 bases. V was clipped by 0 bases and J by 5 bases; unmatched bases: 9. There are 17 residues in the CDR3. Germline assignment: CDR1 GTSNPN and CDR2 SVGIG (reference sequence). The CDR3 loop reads CAWSVWASGSKTGELFF. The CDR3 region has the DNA TGTGCCTGGAGTGTGTGGGCTAGCGGGAGTAAAACCGGGGAGCTGTTTTTT.

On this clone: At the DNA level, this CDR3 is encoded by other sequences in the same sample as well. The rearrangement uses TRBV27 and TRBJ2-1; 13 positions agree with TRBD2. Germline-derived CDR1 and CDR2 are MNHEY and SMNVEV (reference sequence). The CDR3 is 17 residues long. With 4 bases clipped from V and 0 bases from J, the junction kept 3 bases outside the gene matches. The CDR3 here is CASSSRTSGSSYNEQFF. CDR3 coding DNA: TGTGCCAGCAGTTCTCGGACTAGCGGGAGCTCCTACAATGAGCAGTTCTTC.

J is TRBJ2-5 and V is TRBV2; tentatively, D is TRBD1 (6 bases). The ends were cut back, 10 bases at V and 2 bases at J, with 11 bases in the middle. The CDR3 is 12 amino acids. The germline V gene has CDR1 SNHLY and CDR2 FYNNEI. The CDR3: CATRGQQETQYF. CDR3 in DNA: TGTGCCACCAGAGGACAGCAAGAGACCCAGTACTTC.

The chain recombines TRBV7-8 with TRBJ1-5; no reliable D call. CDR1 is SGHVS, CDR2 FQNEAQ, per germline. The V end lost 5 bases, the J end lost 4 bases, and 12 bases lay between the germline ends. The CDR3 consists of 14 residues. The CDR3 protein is CASSRPAENQPQHF. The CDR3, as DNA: TGTGCCAGCAGCCGTCCGGCGGAAAATCAGCCCCAGCATTTT. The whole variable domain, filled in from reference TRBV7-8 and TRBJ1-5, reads GAGVSQSPRYKVAKRGQDVALRCDPISGHVSLFWYQQALGQGPEFLTYFQNEAQLDKSGLPSDRFFAERPEGSVSTLKIQRTQQEDSAVYLCASSRPAENQPQHFGDGTRLSIL.

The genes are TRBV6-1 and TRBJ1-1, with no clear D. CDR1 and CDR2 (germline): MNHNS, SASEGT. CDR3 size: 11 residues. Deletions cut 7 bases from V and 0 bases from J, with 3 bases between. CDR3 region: CASIMNTEAFF. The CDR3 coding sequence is TGTGCCAGCATAATGAACACTGAAGCTTTCTTT.

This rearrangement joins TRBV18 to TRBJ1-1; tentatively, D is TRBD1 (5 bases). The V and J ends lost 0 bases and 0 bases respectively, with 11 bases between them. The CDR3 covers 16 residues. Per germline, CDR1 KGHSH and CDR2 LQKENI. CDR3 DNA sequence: TGTGCCAGCTCACCACCAGAACGGGGGTTGAACACTGAAGCTTTCTTT. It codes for CASSPPERGLNTEAFF.

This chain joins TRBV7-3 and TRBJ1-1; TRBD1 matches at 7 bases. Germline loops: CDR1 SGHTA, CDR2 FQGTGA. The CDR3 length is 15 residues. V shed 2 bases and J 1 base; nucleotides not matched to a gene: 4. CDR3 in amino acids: CASSLDRAGNTEAFF. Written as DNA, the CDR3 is TGTGCCAGCAGCTTAGACAGGGCCGGGAACACTGAAGCTTTCTTT.

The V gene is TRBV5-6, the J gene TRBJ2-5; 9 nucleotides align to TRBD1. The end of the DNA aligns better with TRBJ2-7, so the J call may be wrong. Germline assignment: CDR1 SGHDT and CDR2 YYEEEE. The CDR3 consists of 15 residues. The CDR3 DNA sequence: TGTGCCAGCAGCGGAGCGGACAGGGGTAGCTACGAGCAGTACTTC. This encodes CASSGADRGSYEQYF.

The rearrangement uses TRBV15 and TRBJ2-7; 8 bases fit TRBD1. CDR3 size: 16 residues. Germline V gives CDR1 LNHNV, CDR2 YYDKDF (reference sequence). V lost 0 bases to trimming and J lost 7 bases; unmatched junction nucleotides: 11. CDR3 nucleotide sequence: TGTGCCACCAGCAGAGAGATAACGCAGGGGGCTAGGGAGCAGTACTTC. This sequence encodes CATSREITQGAREQYF.

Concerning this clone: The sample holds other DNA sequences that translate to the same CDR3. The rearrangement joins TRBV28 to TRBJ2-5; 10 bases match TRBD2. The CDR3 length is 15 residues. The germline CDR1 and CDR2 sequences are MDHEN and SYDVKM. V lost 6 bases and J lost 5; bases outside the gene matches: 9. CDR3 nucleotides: TGTGCCAGCAGCCCCCAGCTAGCGGGAGTTGAGACCCAGTACTTC. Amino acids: CASSPQLAGVETQYF.

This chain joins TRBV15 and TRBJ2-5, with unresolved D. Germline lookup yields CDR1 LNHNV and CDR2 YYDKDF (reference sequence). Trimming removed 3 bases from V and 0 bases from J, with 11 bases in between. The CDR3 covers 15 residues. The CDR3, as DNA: TGTGCCACCAGCAGGGTCCCTAGGTACCAAGAGACCCAGTACTTC. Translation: CATSRVPRYQETQYF. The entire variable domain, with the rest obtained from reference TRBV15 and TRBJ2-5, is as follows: DAMVIQNPRYQVTQFGKPVTLSCSQTLNHNVMYWYQQKSSQAPKLLFHYYDKDFNNEADTPDNFQSRRPNTSFCFLDIRSPGLGDTAMYLCATSRVPRYQETQYFGPGTRLLVL.

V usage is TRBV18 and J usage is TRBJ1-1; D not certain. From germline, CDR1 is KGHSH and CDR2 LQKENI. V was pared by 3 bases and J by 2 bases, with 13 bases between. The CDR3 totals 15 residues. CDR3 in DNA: TGTGCCAGCTCACCTATGGGGAGGCCCAACACTGAAGCTTTCTTT. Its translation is CASSPMGRPNTEAFF.

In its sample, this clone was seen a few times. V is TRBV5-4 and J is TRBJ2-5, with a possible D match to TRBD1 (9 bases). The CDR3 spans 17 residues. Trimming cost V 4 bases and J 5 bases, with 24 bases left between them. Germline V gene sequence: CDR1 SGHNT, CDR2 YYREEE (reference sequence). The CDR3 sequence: CASSPWTGVAGRETQYF. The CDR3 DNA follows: TGTGCCAGCAGCCCATGGACAGGGGTAGCGGGGCGGGAGACCCAGTACTTC.

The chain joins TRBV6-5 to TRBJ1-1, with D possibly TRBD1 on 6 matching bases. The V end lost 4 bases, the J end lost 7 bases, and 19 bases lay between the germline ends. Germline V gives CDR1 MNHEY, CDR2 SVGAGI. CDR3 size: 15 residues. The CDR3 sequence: CASSFSTTGPVEAFF. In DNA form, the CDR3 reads TGTGCCAGCAGTTTCTCGACAACAGGGCCGGTTGAAGCTTTCTTT.

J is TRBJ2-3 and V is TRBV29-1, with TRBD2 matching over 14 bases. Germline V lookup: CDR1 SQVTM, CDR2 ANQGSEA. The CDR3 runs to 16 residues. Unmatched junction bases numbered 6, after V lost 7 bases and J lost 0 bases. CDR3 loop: CSATGLAGESTDTQYF. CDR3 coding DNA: TGCAGCGCCACGGGACTAGCGGGAGAGAGCACAGATACGCAGTATTTT.

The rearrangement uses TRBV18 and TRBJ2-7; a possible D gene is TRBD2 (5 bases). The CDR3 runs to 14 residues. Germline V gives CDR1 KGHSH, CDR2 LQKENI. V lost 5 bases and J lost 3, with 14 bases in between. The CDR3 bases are TGTGCCAGCTCAGTTGCTGGGAGAGTCTACGAGCAGTACTTC. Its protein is CASSVAGRVYEQYF.

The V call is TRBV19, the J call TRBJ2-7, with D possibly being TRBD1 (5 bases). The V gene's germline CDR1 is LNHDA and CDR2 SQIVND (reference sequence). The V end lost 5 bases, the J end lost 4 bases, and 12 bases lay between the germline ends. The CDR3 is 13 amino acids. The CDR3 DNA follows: TGTGCCAGTAGTTATTCAGGGTTTTACGAGCAGTACTTC. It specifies CASSYSGFYEQYF.

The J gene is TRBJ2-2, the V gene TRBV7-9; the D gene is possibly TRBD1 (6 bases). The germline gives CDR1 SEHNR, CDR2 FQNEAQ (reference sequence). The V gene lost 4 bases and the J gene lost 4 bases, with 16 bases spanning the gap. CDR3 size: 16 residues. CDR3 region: CASSSNRDTRTGELFF. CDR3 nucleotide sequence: TGTGCCAGCAGCTCAAACCGGGACACGCGCACCGGGGAGCTGTTTTTT.

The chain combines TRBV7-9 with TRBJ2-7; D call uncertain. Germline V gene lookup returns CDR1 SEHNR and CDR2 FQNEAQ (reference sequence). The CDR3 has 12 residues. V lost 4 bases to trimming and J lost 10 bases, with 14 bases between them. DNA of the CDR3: TGTGCCAGCAGCTCTCCCTCTAGTTTTCAGTACTTC. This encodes CASSSPSSFQYF.

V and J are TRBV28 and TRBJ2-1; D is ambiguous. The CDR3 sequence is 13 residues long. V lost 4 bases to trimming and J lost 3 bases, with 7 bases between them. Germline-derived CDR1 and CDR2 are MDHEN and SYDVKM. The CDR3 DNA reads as TGTGCCAGCAGTTCAGGATTCTACAATGAGCAGTTCTTC. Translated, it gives CASSSGFYNEQFF. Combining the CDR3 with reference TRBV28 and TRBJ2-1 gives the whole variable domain DVKVTQSSRYLVKRTGEKVFLECVQDMDHENMFWYRQDPGLGLRLIYFSYDVKMKEKGDIPEGYSVSREKKERFSLILESASTNQTSMYLCASSSGFYNEQFFGPGTRLTVL.

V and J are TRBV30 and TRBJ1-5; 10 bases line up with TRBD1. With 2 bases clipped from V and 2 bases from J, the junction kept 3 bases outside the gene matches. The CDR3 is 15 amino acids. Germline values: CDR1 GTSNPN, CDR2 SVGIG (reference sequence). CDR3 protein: CAWSWGTGGNQPQHF. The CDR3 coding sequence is TGTGCCTGGAGTTGGGGGACAGGGGGCAATCAGCCCCAGCATTTT.

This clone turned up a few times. For the CDR3, the DNA is TGCGCCAGCAGCTTGGATCCTAGCGTTCCCCACAATGAGCAGTTCTTC. Its translation: CASSLDPSVPHNEQFF. This chain joins TRBV5-1 and TRBJ2-1; TRBD2 might be the D (6 bases). The germline gives CDR1 SGHRS, CDR2 YFSETQ. V lost 0 bases, J lost 5 bases, and 15 bases lay in between. CDR3 length equals 16 residues.

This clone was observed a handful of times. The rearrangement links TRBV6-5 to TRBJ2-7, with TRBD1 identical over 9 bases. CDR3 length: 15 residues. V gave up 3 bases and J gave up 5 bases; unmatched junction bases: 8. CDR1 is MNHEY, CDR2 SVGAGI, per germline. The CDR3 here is CASSYTGQGRHEQYF. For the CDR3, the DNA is TGTGCCAGCAGTTATACGGGACAGGGAAGGCACGAGCAGTACTTC.

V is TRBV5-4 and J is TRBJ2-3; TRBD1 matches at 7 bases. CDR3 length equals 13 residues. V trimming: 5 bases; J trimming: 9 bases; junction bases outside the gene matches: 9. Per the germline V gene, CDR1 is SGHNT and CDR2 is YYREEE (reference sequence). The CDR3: CASRPTGDPTQYF. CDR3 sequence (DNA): TGTGCCAGCAGGCCAACAGGGGACCCGACGCAGTATTTT.

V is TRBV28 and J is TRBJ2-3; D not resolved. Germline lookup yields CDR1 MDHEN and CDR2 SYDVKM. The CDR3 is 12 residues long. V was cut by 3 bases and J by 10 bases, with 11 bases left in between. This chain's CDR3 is CASSFVLSAQYF. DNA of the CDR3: TGTGCCAGCAGTTTCGTCCTATCGGCGCAGTATTTT. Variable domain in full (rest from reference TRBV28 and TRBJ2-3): DVKVTQSSRYLVKRTGEKVFLECVQDMDHENMFWYRQDPGLGLRLIYFSYDVKMKEKGDIPEGYSVSREKKERFSLILESASTNQTSMYLCASSFVLSAQYFGPGTRLTVL.